The source of this T cell receptor (beta chain) is a study of T-cell reconstitution after alpha-beta-depleted transplantation in children. TCRbeta library preparation incorporated unique molecular identifiers. A single record per CDR3 protein comes from TCRdb applying MiXCR to the PCR reads. The sample includes just under 550,000 distinct CDR3 sequences, approximately 20% of them seen just once. The V and J ends lost 5 bases and 2 bases, in that order; junction bases with no gene match: 11. From germline, CDR1 is SGHVS and CDR2 FQNEAQ. The CDR3 totals 16 residues. This clonotype was obtained from a human donor who donated a stem cell graft to a child with acute lymphoblastic leukemia. The chain has TRBV7-8 and TRBJ2-5; 7 bases match TRBD2. Sample: PBMCs from the stem cell graft donor, taken from the stem cell graft. CDR3 loop: CASSPGLVSPQETQYF. For the CDR3, the DNA is TGTGCCAGCAGCCCCGGACTAGTGAGTCCTCAAGAGACCCAGTACTTC.